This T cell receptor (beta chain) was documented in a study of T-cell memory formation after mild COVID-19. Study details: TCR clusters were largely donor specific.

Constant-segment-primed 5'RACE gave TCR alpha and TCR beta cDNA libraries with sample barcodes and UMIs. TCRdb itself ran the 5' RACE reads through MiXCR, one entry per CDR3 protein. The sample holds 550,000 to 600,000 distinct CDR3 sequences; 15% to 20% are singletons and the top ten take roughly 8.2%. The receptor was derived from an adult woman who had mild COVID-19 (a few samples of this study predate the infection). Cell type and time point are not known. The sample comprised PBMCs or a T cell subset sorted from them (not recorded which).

In DNA form, the CDR3 reads TGTGCCAGTAGTATAGTTTCCGGCTATGGCTACACCTTC. This encodes CASSIVSGYGYTF. The genes are TRBV19 and TRBJ1-2; the D is unclear. This CDR3 contains 13 residues. The germline V and J ends were trimmed by 1 base and 4 bases, with 7 bases remaining between them. Germline CDR1 LNHDA, CDR2 SQIVND (reference sequence).